The 30 T cell receptor beta chains presented below share a single source sample, sequenced in a study of CD8+ T cells in alopecia areata. As the sequencing template, cDNA was produced by extracting RNA and reverse transcribing it. Method: immunoSEQ multiplex PCR; TCRdb's copy keeps in-frame clones and lacks some. The sample holds some 56,000 clones, about 96% seen once. This sample comprised CD8+ T cells sorted from blood, obtained at week 0. The receptors were gathered from a human donor with alopecia areata.

The V and J genes are TRBV7-6 and TRBJ2-5, with D hard to call. CDR3 size: 11 residues. Trimming stripped 4 bases from V and 5 bases from J, with 5 bases between. CDR1 SGHVS and CDR2 FNYEAQ come from the germline V gene. CDR3 loop: CASSSPETQYF. The CDR3 DNA follows: TGTGCCAGCAGCTCCCCTGAGACCCAGTACTTC.

The chain is built from TRBV29-1 and TRBJ1-2; 8 positions agree with TRBD1. Trimming cost V 7 bases and J 4 bases; bases outside gene matches: 8. Germline values: CDR1 SQVTM, CDR2 ANQGSEA. The CDR3 is 13 residues long. For the CDR3, the DNA is TGCAGCGCCGGACAGGGAGATAGCTATGGCTACACCTTC. Protein product: CSAGQGDSYGYTF.

The chain recombines TRBV4-3 with TRBJ2-7; 8 nucleotides align to TRBD1. J gave up 4 bases and V 4 bases, and 9 bases lay outside the gene matches. Per germline, CDR1 LGHNA and CDR2 YSLEER. The CDR3 covers 15 residues. The CDR3 DNA sequence: TGCGCCAGCAGCCCTGGGACAGGCCCCCTTTACGAGCAGTACTTC. It translates to CASSPGTGPLYEQYF.

This rearrangement joins TRBV5-1 to TRBJ1-2; TRBD1 might be the D (6 bases). The CDR3 is 14 amino acids. Trimming stripped 3 bases from V and 4 bases from J, with 13 bases between. Germline loops: CDR1 SGHRS, CDR2 YFSETQ. The CDR3 coding sequence is TGCGCCAGCAGCTCTTCAGGGGTTACCTATGGCTACACCTTC. Its translation: CASSSSGVTYGYTF.

The chain uses TRBV13 and TRBJ1-1; D perhaps matches TRBD1 (6 bases). The CDR3 sequence is 12 residues long. V was cut by 5 bases and J by 4 bases, with 8 bases left in between. Germline V lookup: CDR1 PRHDT, CDR2 FYEKMQ (reference sequence). The CDR3 loop is CASSRGITEAFF. The CDR3 region has the DNA TGTGCCAGCAGCAGGGGGATCACTGAAGCTTTCTTT.

The genes are TRBV7-9 and TRBJ2-7; 11 bases are shared with TRBD2. The germline gives CDR1 SEHNR, CDR2 FQNEAQ (reference sequence). V shed 4 bases and J 3 bases; nucleotides not matched to a gene: 5. This CDR3 region has 15 residues. CDR3 in amino acids: CASSSPSGGNYEQYF. The CDR3 DNA follows: TGTGCCAGCAGCTCGCCTAGCGGGGGGAACTACGAGCAGTACTTC.

The chain couples TRBV9 to TRBJ2-3; no firm D call. Germline V gene sequence: CDR1 SGDLS, CDR2 YYNGEE. CDR3 size: 13 residues. Trimming pared 3 bases from V and 0 bases from J, leaving 5 bases between. In DNA, the CDR3 is TGTGCCAGCAGCGCCCAAAGCACAGATACGCAGTATTTT. This gives the protein CASSAQSTDTQYF. Together with reference TRBV9 and TRBJ2-3, the CDR3 gives the full variable domain: DSGVTQTPKHLITATGQRVTLRCSPRSGDLSVYWYQQSLDQGLQFLIQYYNGEERAKGNILERFSAQQFPDLHSELNLSSLELGDSALYFCASSAQSTDTQYFGPGTRLTVL.

The CDR3 here is CASSPGTGLTYEQYF. CDR3 nucleotide sequence: TGTGCCAGCAGCCCGGGGACAGGGTTGACCTACGAGCAGTACTTC. The chain combines TRBV11-1 with TRBJ2-7, with 9 positions matching TRBD1. Germline trimming cut 5 bases from V and 2 bases from J; bases unmatched to any gene: 7. This CDR3 is 15 amino acids long. Germline V gene lookup returns CDR1 SGHAT and CDR2 FQDESV (reference sequence).

The chain is built from TRBV2 and TRBJ2-3; 8 nucleotides match TRBD2. CDR1 and CDR2 (germline): SNHLY, FYNNEI. The J segment lost 0 bases and the V segment lost 5 bases, leaving 1 base of the junction unmatched. The CDR3 runs 14 residues. Written as DNA, the CDR3 is TGTGCCAGCAGTACTAGCGGAAGCACAGATACGCAGTATTTT. Residues: CASSTSGSTDTQYF.

CDR3 sequence reads: CASNQNYQETQYF. CDR3 nucleotide sequence: TGTGCCAGCAATCAGAACTACCAAGAGACCCAGTACTTC. This chain links TRBV6-1 with TRBJ2-5, with unresolved D. The V end lost 7 bases, the J end lost 0 bases, and 9 bases lay between the germline ends. The CDR3 covers 13 residues. Germline V gives CDR1 MNHNS, CDR2 SASEGT.

The CDR3, as DNA: TGTGCCAGCAGTGTCTGGGGGAGCACAGATACGCAGTATTTT. Its translation: CASSVWGSTDTQYF. The V gene is TRBV6-1, the J gene TRBJ2-3; D could derive from TRBD1 or TRBD2 (5 bases each). CDR1 and CDR2 (germline): MNHNS, SASEGT. This CDR3 spans 14 amino acids. The V end was cut by 4 bases, the J end by 0 bases, with 8 bases between.

CDR3 in amino acids: CASSPRTGGTDTQYF. CDR3 nucleotides: TGCGCCAGCAGCCCCAGGACAGGGGGCACAGATACGCAGTATTTT. This chain links TRBV5-1 with TRBJ2-3; 9 nucleotides align to TRBD1. CDR1 SGHRS and CDR2 YFSETQ come from the germline V gene. The CDR3 consists of 15 residues. V shed 4 bases, J shed 1 base, and the junction held 4 bases outside the gene matches. The whole variable domain, filled in from reference TRBV5-1 and TRBJ2-3, reads KAGVTQTPRYLIKTRGQQVTLSCSPISGHRSVSWYQQTPGQGLQFLFEYFSETQRNKGNFPGRFSGRQFSNSRSEMNVSTLELGDSALYLCASSPRTGGTDTQYFGPGTRLTVL.

As DNA, the CDR3 is TGTGCCATCAGTGAGGGCACAGGGGGCGGCTACGAGCAGTACTTC. Encoded protein: CAISEGTGGGYEQYF. The chain is built from TRBV10-3 and TRBJ2-7, with 9 bases aligning to TRBD1. CDR1 and CDR2 from the germline V gene are ENHRY and SYGVKD. CDR3 length equals 15 residues. V lost 2 bases to trimming and J lost 3 bases; unmatched junction nucleotides: 5.

The rearrangement links TRBV10-1 to TRBJ1-6; weak D call: TRBD1 (6 bases). This CDR3 comprises 14 residues. Germline values: CDR1 WNHNN, CDR2 SYGVQD (reference sequence). Trimming cost V 6 bases and J 10 bases, with 16 bases left between them. CDR3 coding DNA: TGCGCCAGCAGCCGGGACACTGAAGGGTCACCCCTCCACTTT. This codes for CASSRDTEGSPLHF.

The chain recombines TRBV5-1 with TRBJ2-3, with D perhaps TRBD1 or TRBD2 (5 bases each). Germline V gives CDR1 SGHRS, CDR2 YFSETQ. V lost 4 bases and J lost 4, with 16 bases in between. CDR3 length: 15 residues. The CDR3 nucleotides read TGCGCCAGCAGCCAAGAGAGGGGATCAGCAGATACGCAGTATTTT. Residues: CASSQERGSADTQYF.

This clone occurred once. The chain links TRBV4-2 to TRBJ1-5; TRBD1 agrees at 7 bases. The V and J ends lost 0 bases and 6 bases, in that order; junction bases with no gene match: 11. CDR1 and CDR2 from the germline V gene are LGHNA and YNFKEQ. The CDR3 is 17 residues long. The CDR3 region is CASSQDLAHRGTQPQHF. CDR3 DNA sequence: TGTGCCAGCAGCCAAGATTTAGCCCACAGGGGAACTCAGCCCCAGCATTTT.

V and J are TRBV10-3 and TRBJ2-1; 8 positions agree with TRBD1. Germline CDR1 reads ENHRY; CDR2 reads SYGVKD. Trimming removed 8 bases from V and 2 bases from J; junction bases left unmatched: 8. This CDR3 comprises 15 residues. CDR3 region: CAISPGQETYNEQFF. Here the CDR3 DNA reads TGTGCCATCTCTCCGGGACAGGAGACCTACAATGAGCAGTTCTTC.

This clone was seen only once. Other DNA sequences within the sample encode an identical CDR3. The chain joins TRBV5-5 to TRBJ1-1; no clear D. V lost 4 bases, J lost 6 bases, and 13 bases lay in between. Germline loops: CDR1 SGHKS, CDR2 YYEKEE (reference sequence). The CDR3 extends over 13 amino acids. The CDR3 coding sequence is TGTGCCAGCAGCCGCACGACTGGAGCTGAAGCTTTCTTT. It translates to CASSRTTGAEAFF.

This rearrangement joins TRBV4-1 to TRBJ2-5; perhaps TRBD2 as D (6 bases). The CDR3 runs 15 residues. CDR1 and CDR2 from the germline V gene are MGHRA and YSYEKL. Between the trimmed V and J ends, which lost 0 bases and 2 bases, there was a span of 10 bases. The CDR3 is CASSQERGFQETQYF. CDR3 sequence (DNA): TGCGCCAGCAGCCAAGAGCGGGGATTTCAAGAGACCCAGTACTTC.

This clone has just one count. The CDR3 DNA sequence: TGTGCCAGTAATGGGGGGCCCACAGATACGCAGTATTTT. Translating gives CASNGGPTDTQYF. V usage is TRBV7-8 and J usage is TRBJ2-3, with D possibly called TRBD1 or TRBD2 (6 bases each). CDR1 SGHVS and CDR2 FQNEAQ come from the germline V gene. The V end was cut by 9 bases, the J end by 2 bases, with 12 bases between. The CDR3 has 13 amino acids.

This clone was detected only once. CDR3 in amino acids: CASSDFWAYEQYF. DNA for the CDR3: TGTGCCAGCAGCGACTTCTGGGCCTACGAGCAGTACTTC. The rearrangement joins TRBV6-1 to TRBJ2-7; the D is unclear. Trimming removed 6 bases at V and 2 bases at J, with 11 bases between. This CDR3 has 13 amino acids. Germline assignment: CDR1 MNHNS and CDR2 SASEGT.

The V gene is TRBV7-9, the J gene TRBJ2-7; D not resolved. Germline CDR1 SEHNR, CDR2 FQNEAQ (reference sequence). Trimming shortened V by 3 bases and J by 3 bases, and 6 bases separated the two germline ends. This CDR3 region has 12 residues. As DNA, the CDR3 is TGTGCCAGCAGCTTTATGGGCTACGAGCAGTACTTC. It encodes CASSFMGYEQYF.

This chain joins TRBV9 and TRBJ2-1; 9 bases align to TRBD2. The V segment lost 3 bases and the J segment 2 bases; nucleotides outside the gene matches: 3. This CDR3 is built from 15 residues. CDR1 is SGDLS and CDR2 is YYNGEE in the germline V gene. The CDR3 nucleotides are TGTGCCAGCAGCGAAGCGGGGGGACCCTACAATGAGCAGTTCTTC. Its translation: CASSEAGGPYNEQFF.

The chain links TRBV28 to TRBJ2-7; 7 nucleotides align to TRBD1. The CDR3 contains 15 residues. CDR1 and CDR2 (germline): MDHEN, SYDVKM. V was clipped by 5 bases and J by 0 bases; unmatched bases: 7. The CDR3 DNA is TGTGCCAGCAGTCCGCCGGGACAGAGCTCCTACGAGCAGTACTTC. Translating it yields CASSPPGQSSYEQYF.

V and J are TRBV5-1 and TRBJ2-3; D ambiguous. The CDR3 extends over 13 amino acids. Germline values: CDR1 SGHRS, CDR2 YFSETQ. With 0 bases removed from V and 3 bases from J, the gap between germline ends came to 5 bases. CDR3 DNA: TGCGCCAGCAGCTTGGCCACGACAGATACGCAGTATTTT. This gives the protein CASSLATTDTQYF. The entire variable domain, with the rest obtained from reference TRBV5-1 and TRBJ2-3, is as follows: KAGVTQTPRYLIKTRGQQVTLSCSPISGHRSVSWYQQTPGQGLQFLFEYFSETQRNKGNFPGRFSGRQFSNSRSEMNVSTLELGDSALYLCASSLATTDTQYFGPGTRLTVL.

This clone was observed a single time. The chain joins TRBV7-9 to TRBJ1-1; weak D call: TRBD1 (6 bases). This CDR3 spans 11 amino acids. Germline V gene data show CDR1 as SEHNR and CDR2 as FQNEAQ (reference sequence). The germline V and J ends were trimmed by 6 bases and 8 bases, with 10 bases remaining between them. The CDR3 DNA reads as TGTGCCAGCAGAGCCGACAGGGAAGCTTTCTTT. It codes for CASRADREAFF.

J is TRBJ2-3 and V is TRBV4-1, with D perhaps given as TRBD1 or TRBD2 (6 bases each). Germline loops: CDR1 MGHRA, CDR2 YSYEKL. This CDR3 is 16 amino acids long. Trimming cost V 4 bases and J 2 bases, with 16 bases left between them. This chain's CDR3 is CASSPPDGGATDTQYF. In DNA, the CDR3 is TGCGCCAGCAGCCCTCCTGACGGGGGCGCCACAGATACGCAGTATTTT.

The rearrangement uses TRBV7-9 and TRBJ2-7; 7 bases fit TRBD2. This CDR3 spans 15 amino acids. The V gene's germline CDR1 is SEHNR and CDR2 FQNEAQ (reference sequence). With V trimmed by 3 bases and J by 7 bases, 12 bases remained unmatched. CDR3: CASSFRAQGGDEQYF. The CDR3 DNA reads as TGTGCCAGCAGCTTTAGAGCCCAGGGAGGGGATGAGCAGTACTTC.

J is TRBJ1-1 and V is TRBV7-2; D might be TRBD1 (5 bases). The CDR3 has 16 residues. V lost 5 bases to trimming and J lost 5 bases, with 21 bases between them. The germline V gene has CDR1 SGHTA and CDR2 FQGNSA. The CDR3 bases are TGTGCCAGCAGCATAACCTATCGGGCGGGGCGGACTGAAGCTTTCTTT. Encoded protein: CASSITYRAGRTEAFF. The whole variable domain, filled in from reference TRBV7-2 and TRBJ1-1, reads GAGVSQSPSNKVTEKGKDVELRCDPISGHTALYWYRQSLGQGLEFLIYFQGNSAPDKSGLPSDRFSAERTGGSVSTLTIQRTQQEDSAVYLCASSITYRAGRTEAFFGQGTRLTVV.

This rearrangement joins TRBV4-1 to TRBJ2-7; TRBD1 agrees at 8 bases. The junction had 12 bases not matched to a gene; V was cut back by 1 base and J by 7 bases. The V gene's germline CDR1 is MGHRA and CDR2 YSYEKL. The CDR3 has 16 amino acids. For the CDR3, the DNA is TGCGCCAGCAGCCAAGCGAAGGGGCCCACAGGGGGGGAGCAGTACTTC. Protein product: CASSQAKGPTGGEQYF.